This TCR beta chain comes out of a study of Ad26.COV2.S vaccination and SARS-CoV-2 variants. Study-level information: Ad26.COV2.S given intramuscularly, once or twice 56 days apart.

This clone was recorded once. Libraries were prepared by immunoSEQ multiplex PCR; TCRdb keeps only in-frame clonotypes and omits some of them. The sample consists of over 350,000 clones, roughly nine tenths of them appearing once. Treatment reported: over 15 received Ad26.COV2.S at low or high dose, single or two shots; roughly 5 received placebo; per-sample allocation not given. The investigators took samples on day 63 after the first vaccine or placebo injection. Ad26.COV2.S expressed prefusion-stabilized spike from the original Wuhan strain. V lost 6 bases to trimming and J lost 3 bases, with 8 bases between them. CDR3 length: 12 residues. Looked up from germline, CDR1 is MDHEN and CDR2 is SYDVKM.

The TCR originated in a person aged 18-65 years who received the Ad26.COV2.S COVID-19 vaccine or a placebo. This chain uses TRBV28 with TRBJ2-5; the D call may be TRBD1 or TRBD2 (5 bases each). The source was peripheral blood, collected in a trial of Ad26.COV2.S vaccine versus placebo. CDR3 in DNA: TGTGCCAGCAGGGGGGTCGAAGAGACCCAGTACTTC. Translated, it gives CASRGVEETQYF.